The 8 T cell receptor beta chains reported below all come from one sample, sequenced in a study of shared clonotypes between healthy human individuals. Data came from immunoSEQ multiplex PCR; TCRdb stores just in-frame clones and leaves some out. The sample carries approximately 2,000,000 clones, just over 90% recorded once. As defined, naive CD8 cells were CD45RO-negative and positively selected for CCR7, with terminally differentiated effector memory CD45RA+ cells excluded. Source material: naive CD8+ T cells from PBMCs. These TCRs come from a man between 18 and 29 years old in good health. Some clones in this sample may be carry-over from other donors' samples.

The chain recombines TRBV7-2 with TRBJ1-5; 9 nucleotides line up with TRBD1. The CDR3 has 18 amino acids. Germline assignment: CDR1 SGHTA and CDR2 FQGNSA. Germline trimming cut 5 bases from V and 4 bases from J; bases unmatched to any gene: 15. The CDR3 sequence is CASSAGTGLTIRNQPQHF. The DNA for the CDR3 is TGTGCCAGCAGCGCCGGGACAGGGCTTACGATCAGGAATCAGCCCCAGCATTTT.

The V call is TRBV7-9, the J call TRBJ2-7; perhaps TRBD2 as D (6 bases). CDR3 length: 14 amino acids. V was trimmed by 1 base and J by 5 bases, leaving 12 bases between them. Per germline, CDR1 SEHNR and CDR2 FQNEAQ (reference sequence). CDR3 nucleotides: TGTGCCAGCAGCTTAGGCGGGATGGGCCACGAGCAGTACTTC. This encodes CASSLGGMGHEQYF.

This clone was counted once. The CDR3 nucleotides are TGTGCCAGCAGTTTATGGGACCCAGAGTACCAAGAGACCCAGTACTTC. The encoded protein is CASSLWDPEYQETQYF. The rearrangement uses TRBV28 and TRBJ2-5; D remains unclear. The CDR3 is 16 residues long. Trimming shortened V by 0 bases and J by 0 bases, and 11 bases separated the two germline ends. Per germline, CDR1 MDHEN and CDR2 SYDVKM.

The V and J genes are TRBV5-6 and TRBJ2-2, with 9 bases that match TRBD1. J was trimmed by 6 bases and V by 5 bases; bases with no gene match: 8. The germline CDR1 and CDR2 sequences are SGHDT and YYEEEE. The CDR3 length is 15 residues. This CDR3 is CASRSGTGLSGELFF. DNA of the CDR3: TGTGCCAGCAGATCCGGGACAGGGCTTTCCGGGGAGCTGTTTTTT.

V is TRBV7-3 and J is TRBJ2-1; TRBD2 matches 8 bases. The germline gives CDR1 SGHTA, CDR2 FQGTGA. The CDR3 is 15 residues long. V lost 0 bases to trimming and J lost 6 bases; unmatched junction nucleotides: 4. The CDR3 sequence is CASSLTSGLVNEQFF. CDR3 nucleotides: TGTGCCAGCAGCTTAACGTCGGGACTAGTCAATGAGCAGTTCTTC.

The rearrangement uses TRBV6-5 and TRBJ1-4; D gene ambiguous. The CDR3 contains 13 residues. From germline, CDR1 is MNHEY and CDR2 SVGAGI. Trimming shortened V by 4 bases and J by 8 bases, and 11 bases separated the two germline ends. CDR3 sequence (DNA): TGTGCCAGCAGTTCCCTAAGGGTGGAAAAACTGTTTTTT. Translated, it gives CASSSLRVEKLFF.

The chain is built from TRBV10-2 and TRBJ2-7, with D perhaps TRBD1 (5 bases). The CDR3 contains 12 residues. Trimming left V 5 bases short and J 6 bases short, with 11 bases between. Germline CDR1 and CDR2: WSHSY and SAAADI. CDR3 sequence reads: CASSPRAGEQYF. CDR3 DNA: TGCGCCAGCAGTCCCAGGGCAGGCGAGCAGTACTTC.

This clone occurred once. The chain is built from TRBV27 and TRBJ2-7; D perhaps matches TRBD2 (5 bases). Germline V lookup: CDR1 MNHEY, CDR2 SMNVEV (reference sequence). The CDR3 loop spans 13 amino acids. V was clipped by 0 bases and J by 6 bases, with 9 bases between them. CDR3 sequence: CASSLSGRSEQYF. The CDR3 nucleotides are TGTGCCAGCAGTTTATCGGGGAGATCCGAGCAGTACTTC.